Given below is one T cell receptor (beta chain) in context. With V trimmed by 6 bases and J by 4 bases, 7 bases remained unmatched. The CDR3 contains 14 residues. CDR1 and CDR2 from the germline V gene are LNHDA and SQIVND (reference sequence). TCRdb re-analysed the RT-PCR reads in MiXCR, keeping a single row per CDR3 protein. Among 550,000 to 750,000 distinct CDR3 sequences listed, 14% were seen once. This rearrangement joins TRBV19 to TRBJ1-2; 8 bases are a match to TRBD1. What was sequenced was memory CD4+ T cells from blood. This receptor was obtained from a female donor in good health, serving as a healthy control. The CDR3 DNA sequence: TGTGCCAGTAGGGACAGGGTGAGGACCTATGGCTACACCTTC. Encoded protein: CASRDRVRTYGYTF.